The T cell receptor beta chain under discussion was sequenced for a study of T-cell reconstitution after alpha-beta-depleted transplantation in children. The V end was cut by 0 bases, the J end by 0 bases, with 9 bases between. The CDR3 has 15 amino acids. Germline values: CDR1 SGHRS, CDR2 YFSETQ. A library of TCRbeta sequences, prepared with unique molecular identifiers, was generated. TCRdb independently ran MiXCR on the PCR reads; one entry per CDR3 protein. The data contain about 830,000 distinct CDR3 sequences, approximately 15% of them singletons. Study-wide findings and caveats: T-cell numbers and diversity, one year after transplant, stemmed largely from T cells that were newly produced. Expanded graft clones, several hundred of them, were reportedly the source of alpha-beta T cells about two months after transplant.

In the case of this clonotype: The antigen remains undetermined.

The sample here was PBMCs, mostly from graft donor cells, taken 360 days after TCRalphabeta/CD19-depleted stem cell transplant. The source of this sequence is a male patient younger than 18 who had a stem cell transplant for acute lymphoblastic leukemia, so the T cells may come from the graft donor. The rearrangement joins TRBV5-1 to TRBJ1-1; D remains ambiguous. CDR3 DNA sequence: TGCGCCAGCAGCTTGGTAGGAAACGTGAACACTGAAGCTTTCTTT. Translation gives CASSLVGNVNTEAFF.